This T cell receptor (beta chain) originates from a study of PD-1 and CTLA-4 blockade in melanoma. The CDR3 is 14 amino acids. The germline gives CDR1 PRHDT, CDR2 FYEKMQ (reference sequence). Trimming at V came to 5 bases and at J to 3 bases, leaving 6 bases not matched to a gene. The method was immunoSEQ multiplex PCR; TCRdb's version includes in-frame clones alone and lacks a portion of them. Among tens of thousands of clones listed, 91% were seen once. The rearrangement links TRBV13 to TRBJ1-1; 7 positions agree with TRBD1. The sequence came from a human donor with melanoma. Specimen: CD8+ T cells from peripheral blood, collected from a patient given anti-PD-1 treatment. CDR3 sequence reads: CASSIQGYHTEAFF. The CDR3 DNA reads as TGTGCCAGCAGCATACAGGGGTATCACACTGAAGCTTTCTTT.